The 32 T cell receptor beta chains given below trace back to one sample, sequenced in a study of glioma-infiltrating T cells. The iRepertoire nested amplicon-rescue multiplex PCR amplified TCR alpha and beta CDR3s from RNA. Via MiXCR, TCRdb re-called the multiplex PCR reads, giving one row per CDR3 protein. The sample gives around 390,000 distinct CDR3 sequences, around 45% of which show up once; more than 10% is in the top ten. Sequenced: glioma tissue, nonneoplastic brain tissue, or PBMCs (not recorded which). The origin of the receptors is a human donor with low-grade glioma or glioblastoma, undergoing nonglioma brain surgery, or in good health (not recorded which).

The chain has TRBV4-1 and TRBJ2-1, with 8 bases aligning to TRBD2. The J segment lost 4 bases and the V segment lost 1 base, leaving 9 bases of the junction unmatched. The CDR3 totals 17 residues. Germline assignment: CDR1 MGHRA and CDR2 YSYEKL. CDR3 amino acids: CASSQGLAGGGYNEQFF. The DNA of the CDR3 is TGCGCCAGCAGCCAAGGGCTAGCGGGCGGCGGATACAATGAGCAGTTCTTC.

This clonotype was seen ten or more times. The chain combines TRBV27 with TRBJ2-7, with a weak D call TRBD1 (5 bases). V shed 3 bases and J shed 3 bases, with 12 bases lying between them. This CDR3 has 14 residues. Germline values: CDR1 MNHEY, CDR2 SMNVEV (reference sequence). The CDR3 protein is CASSFSGHLYEQYF. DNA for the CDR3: TGTGCCAGCAGTTTTTCCGGACACCTCTACGAGCAGTACTTC.

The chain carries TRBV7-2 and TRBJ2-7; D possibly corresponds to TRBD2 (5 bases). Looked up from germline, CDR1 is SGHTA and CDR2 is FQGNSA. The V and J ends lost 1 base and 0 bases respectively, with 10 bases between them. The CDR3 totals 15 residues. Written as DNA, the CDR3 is TGTGCCAGCAGCTTAGTTTTCGGGGACTCCTACGAGCAGTACTTC. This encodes CASSLVFGDSYEQYF.

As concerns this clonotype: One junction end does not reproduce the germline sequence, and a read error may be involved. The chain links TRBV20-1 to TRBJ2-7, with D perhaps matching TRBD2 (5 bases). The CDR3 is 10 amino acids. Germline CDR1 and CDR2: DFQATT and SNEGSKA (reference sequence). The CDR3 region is CSILDYEQHF. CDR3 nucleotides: TGCAGCATCCTAGACTACGAGCAGCACTTC.

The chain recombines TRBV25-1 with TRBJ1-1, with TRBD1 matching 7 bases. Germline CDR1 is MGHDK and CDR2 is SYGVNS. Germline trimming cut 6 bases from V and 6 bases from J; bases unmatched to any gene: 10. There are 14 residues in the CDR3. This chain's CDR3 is CASSRSKTGAEAFF. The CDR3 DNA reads TGTGCCAGCAGCCGAAGTAAAACAGGGGCTGAAGCTTTCTTT.

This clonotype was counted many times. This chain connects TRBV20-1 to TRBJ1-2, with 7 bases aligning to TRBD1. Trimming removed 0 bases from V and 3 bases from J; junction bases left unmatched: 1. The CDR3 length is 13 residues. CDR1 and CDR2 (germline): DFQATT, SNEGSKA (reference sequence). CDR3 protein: CSAREQGYYGYTF. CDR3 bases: TGCAGTGCTAGAGAACAGGGGTACTATGGCTACACCTTC.

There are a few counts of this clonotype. CDR3 DNA sequence: TGTGCCAGCAGTGACTCGGCGAACACTGAAGCTTTCTTT. Translation: CASSDSANTEAFF. The chain links TRBV6-4 to TRBJ1-1; D is uncertain. Germline V gene sequence: CDR1 MRHNA, CDR2 SNTAGT. The CDR3 is 13 residues long. Deletions cut 0 bases from V and 1 base from J, with 3 bases between.

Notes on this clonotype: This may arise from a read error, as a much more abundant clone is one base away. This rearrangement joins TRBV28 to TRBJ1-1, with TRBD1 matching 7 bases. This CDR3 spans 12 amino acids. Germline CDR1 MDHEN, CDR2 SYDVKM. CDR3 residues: CDSKTGTVEAFF. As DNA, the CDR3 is TGTGACAGCAAGACCGGGACAGTTGAAGCTTTCTTT.

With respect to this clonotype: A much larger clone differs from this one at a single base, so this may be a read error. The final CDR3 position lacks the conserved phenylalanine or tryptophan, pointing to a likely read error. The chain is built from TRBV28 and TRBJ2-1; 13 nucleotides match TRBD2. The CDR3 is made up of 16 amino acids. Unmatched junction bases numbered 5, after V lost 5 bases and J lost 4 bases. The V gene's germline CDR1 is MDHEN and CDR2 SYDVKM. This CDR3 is CASSPGTSGIYNEQFL. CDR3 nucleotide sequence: TGTGCCAGCAGTCCGGGGACTAGCGGGATATACAATGAGCAGTTCTTA.

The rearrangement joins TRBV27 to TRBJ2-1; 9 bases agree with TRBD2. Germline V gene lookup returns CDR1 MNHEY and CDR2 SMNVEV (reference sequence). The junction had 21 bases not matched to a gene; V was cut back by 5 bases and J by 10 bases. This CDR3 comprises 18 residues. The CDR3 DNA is TGTGCCAGCAGTCCGCTGACTAGCGGAACTCCATTCTCCTACGAGCAGTTCTTC. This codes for CASSPLTSGTPFSYEQFF.

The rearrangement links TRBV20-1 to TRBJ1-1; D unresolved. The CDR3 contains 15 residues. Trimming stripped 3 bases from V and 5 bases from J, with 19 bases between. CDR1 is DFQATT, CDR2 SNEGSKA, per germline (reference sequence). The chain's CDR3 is CSASILGNLGTEAFF. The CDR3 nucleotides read TGCAGTGCTAGTATCTTAGGTAACCTCGGAACTGAAGCTTTCTTT.

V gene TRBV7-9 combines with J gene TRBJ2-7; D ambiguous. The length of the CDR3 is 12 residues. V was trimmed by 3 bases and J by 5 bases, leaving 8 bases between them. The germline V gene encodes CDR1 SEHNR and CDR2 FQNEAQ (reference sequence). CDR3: CASSFPLNEQYF. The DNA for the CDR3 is TGTGCCAGCAGCTTCCCACTTAACGAGCAGTACTTC. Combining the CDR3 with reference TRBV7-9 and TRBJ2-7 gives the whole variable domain DTGVSQNPRHKITKRGQNVTFRCDPISEHNRLYWYRQTLGQGPEFLTYFQNEAQLEKSRLLSDRFSAERPKGSFSTLEIQRTEQGDSAMYLCASSFPLNEQYFGPGTRLTVT.

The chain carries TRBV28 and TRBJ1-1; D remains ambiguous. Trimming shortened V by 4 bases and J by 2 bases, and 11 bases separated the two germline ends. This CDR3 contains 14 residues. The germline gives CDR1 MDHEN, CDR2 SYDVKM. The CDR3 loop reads CASSSIGRNTEAFF. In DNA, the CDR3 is TGTGCCAGCAGTTCCATCGGAAGAAACACTGAAGCTTTCTTT.

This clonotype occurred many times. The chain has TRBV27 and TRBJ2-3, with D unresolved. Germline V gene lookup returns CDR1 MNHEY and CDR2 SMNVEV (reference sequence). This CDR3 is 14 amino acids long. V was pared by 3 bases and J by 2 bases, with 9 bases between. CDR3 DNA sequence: TGTGCCAGCAGTTTGCAGCCGTTCACAGATACGCAGTATTTT. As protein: CASSLQPFTDTQYF.

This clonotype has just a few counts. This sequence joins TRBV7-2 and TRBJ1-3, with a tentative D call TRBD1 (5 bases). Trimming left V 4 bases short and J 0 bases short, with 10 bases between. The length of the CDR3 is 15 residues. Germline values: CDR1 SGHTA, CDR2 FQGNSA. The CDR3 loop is CASSYSGTSGNTIYF. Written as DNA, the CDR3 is TGTGCCAGCAGCTATTCAGGGACCTCTGGAAACACCATATATTTT.

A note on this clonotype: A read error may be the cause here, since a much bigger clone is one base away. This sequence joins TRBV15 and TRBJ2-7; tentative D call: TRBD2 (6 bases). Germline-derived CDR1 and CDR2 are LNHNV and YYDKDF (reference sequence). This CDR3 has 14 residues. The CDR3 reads CATSRDQGGYGQYF. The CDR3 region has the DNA TGTGCCACCAGCAGAGACCAGGGAGGCTACGGGCAGTACTTC.

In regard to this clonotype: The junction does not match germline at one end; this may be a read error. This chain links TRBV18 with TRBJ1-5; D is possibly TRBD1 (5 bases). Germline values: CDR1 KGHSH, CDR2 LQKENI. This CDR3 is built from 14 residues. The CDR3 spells CASFSGRINQPQHF. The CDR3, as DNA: TGCGCCAGCTTCTCGGGACGTATCAATCAGCCCCAGCATTTT.

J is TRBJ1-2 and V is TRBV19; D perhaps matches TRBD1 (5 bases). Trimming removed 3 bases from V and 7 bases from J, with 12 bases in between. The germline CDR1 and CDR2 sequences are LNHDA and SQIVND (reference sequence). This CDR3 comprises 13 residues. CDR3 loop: CASSIYQGGGYTF. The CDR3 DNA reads TGTGCCAGTAGTATCTACCAGGGTGGTGGCTACACCTTC. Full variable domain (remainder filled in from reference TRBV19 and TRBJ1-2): DGGITQSPKYLFRKEGQNVTLSCEQNLNHDAMYWYRQDPGQGLRLIYYSQIVNDFQKGDIAEGYSVSREKKESFPLTVTSAQKNPTAFYLCASSIYQGGGYTFGSGTRLTVV.

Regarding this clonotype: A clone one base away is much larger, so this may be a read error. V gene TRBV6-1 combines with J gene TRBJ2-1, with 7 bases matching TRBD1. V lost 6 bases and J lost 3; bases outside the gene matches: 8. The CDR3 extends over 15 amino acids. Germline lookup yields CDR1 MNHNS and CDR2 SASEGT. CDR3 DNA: TGTGCCAGCAGCTTAGACAGGGCAAACTACAATGAGCAGTTCTTC. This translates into CASSLDRANYNEQFF.

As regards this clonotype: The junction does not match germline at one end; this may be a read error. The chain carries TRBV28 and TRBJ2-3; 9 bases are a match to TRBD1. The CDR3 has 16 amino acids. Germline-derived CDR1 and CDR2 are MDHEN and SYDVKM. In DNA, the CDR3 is TGTGCCGGAAGCCCTACAGGGGGCGTCACCACAGATACGAAGTATTTT. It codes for CAGSPTGGVTTDTKYF.

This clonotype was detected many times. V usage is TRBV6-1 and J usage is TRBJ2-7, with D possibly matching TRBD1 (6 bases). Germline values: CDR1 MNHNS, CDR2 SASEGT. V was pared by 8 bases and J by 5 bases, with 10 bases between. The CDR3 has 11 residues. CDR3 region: CASLQGNEQYF. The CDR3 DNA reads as TGTGCCAGCTTACAGGGTAACGAGCAGTACTTC.

The CDR3 DNA reads TGTGCCAGCACTTCCAAGGGGGAGACCCAGTACTTC. Translation: CASTSKGETQYF. The chain is built from TRBV2 and TRBJ2-5; weak D call: TRBD1 (5 bases). CDR3 length equals 12 residues. The V end was cut by 7 bases, the J end by 5 bases, with 11 bases between. Germline CDR1 is SNHLY and CDR2 is FYNNEI. Looking up the rest from reference TRBV2 and TRBJ2-5 gives the full variable domain: EPEVTQTPSHQVTQMGQEVILRCVPISNHLYFYWYRQILGQKVEFLVSFYNNEISEKSEIFDDQFSVERPDGSNFTLKIRSTKLEDSAMYFCASTSKGETQYFGPGTRLLVL.

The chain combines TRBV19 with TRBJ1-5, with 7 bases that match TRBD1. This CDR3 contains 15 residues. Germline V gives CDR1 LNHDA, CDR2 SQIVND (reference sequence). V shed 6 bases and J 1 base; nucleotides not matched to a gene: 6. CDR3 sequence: CASRPVDRSNQPQHF. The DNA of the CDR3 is TGTGCCAGTAGACCCGTGGACAGGAGCAATCAGCCCCAGCATTTT.

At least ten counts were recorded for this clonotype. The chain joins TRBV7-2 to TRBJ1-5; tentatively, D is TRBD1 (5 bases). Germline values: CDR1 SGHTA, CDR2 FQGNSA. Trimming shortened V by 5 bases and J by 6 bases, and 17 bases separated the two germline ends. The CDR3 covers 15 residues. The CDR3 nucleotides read TGTGCCAGCAGCCCGGGTATCAGGGAAAGTCAGCCCCAGCATTTT. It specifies CASSPGIRESQPQHF. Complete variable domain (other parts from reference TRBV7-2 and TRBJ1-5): GAGVSQSPSNKVTEKGKDVELRCDPISGHTALYWYRQSLGQGLEFLIYFQGNSAPDKSGLPSDRFSAERTGGSVSTLTIQRTQQEDSAVYLCASSPGIRESQPQHFGDGTRLSIL.

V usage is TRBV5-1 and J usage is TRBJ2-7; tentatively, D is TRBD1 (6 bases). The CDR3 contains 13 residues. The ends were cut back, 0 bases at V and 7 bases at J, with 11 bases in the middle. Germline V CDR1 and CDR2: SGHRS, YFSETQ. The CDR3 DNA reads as TGCGCCAGCAGCTTGGCACAGGGCTGGGAGCAGTACTTC. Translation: CASSLAQGWEQYF. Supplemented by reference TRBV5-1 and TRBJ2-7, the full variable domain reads KAGVTQTPRYLIKTRGQQVTLSCSPISGHRSVSWYQQTPGQGLQFLFEYFSETQRNKGNFPGRFSGRQFSNSRSEMNVSTLELGDSALYLCASSLAQGWEQYFGPGTRLTVT.

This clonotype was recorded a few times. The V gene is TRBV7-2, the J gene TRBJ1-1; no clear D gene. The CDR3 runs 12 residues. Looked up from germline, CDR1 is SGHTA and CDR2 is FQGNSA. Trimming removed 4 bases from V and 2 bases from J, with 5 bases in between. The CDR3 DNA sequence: TGTGCCAGCAGCTCCTATAACACTGAAGCTTTCTTT. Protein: CASSSYNTEAFF. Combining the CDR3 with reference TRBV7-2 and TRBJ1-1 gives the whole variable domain GAGVSQSPSNKVTEKGKDVELRCDPISGHTALYWYRQSLGQGLEFLIYFQGNSAPDKSGLPSDRFSAERTGGSVSTLTIQRTQQEDSAVYLCASSSYNTEAFFGQGTRLTVV.

As DNA, the CDR3 is TGTGCCAGCAGTCCCGGACTAGCGAGACACAATGAGCAGTTCTTC. It codes for CASSPGLARHNEQFF. The J gene is TRBJ2-1, the V gene TRBV12-3 or TRBV12-4; 9 bases line up with TRBD2. Trimming cost V 5 bases and J 5 bases; bases outside gene matches: 7. The CDR3 covers 15 residues.

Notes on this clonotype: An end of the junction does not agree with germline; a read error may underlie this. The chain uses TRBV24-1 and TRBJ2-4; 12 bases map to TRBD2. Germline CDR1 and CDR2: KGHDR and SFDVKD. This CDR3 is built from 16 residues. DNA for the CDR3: TGTGCCAGCAGTTCCGCTAGCGGGAGGGTGAAGAACATTCAGTACTTC. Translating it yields CASSSASGRVKNIQYF.

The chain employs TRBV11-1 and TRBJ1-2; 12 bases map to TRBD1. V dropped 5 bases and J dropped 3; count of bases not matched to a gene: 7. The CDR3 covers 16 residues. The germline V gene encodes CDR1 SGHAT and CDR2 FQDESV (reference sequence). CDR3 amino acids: CASSPGTGGEDYGYTF. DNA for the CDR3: TGTGCCAGCAGCCCCGGGACAGGGGGCGAGGACTATGGCTACACCTTC.

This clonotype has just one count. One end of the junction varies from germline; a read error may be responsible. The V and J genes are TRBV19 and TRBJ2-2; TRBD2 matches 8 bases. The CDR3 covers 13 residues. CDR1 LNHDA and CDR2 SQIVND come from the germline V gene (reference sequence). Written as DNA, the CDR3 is TGTGCCAGTAGCGGGAGGGCCACCGGGGAGCTGTCTTTT. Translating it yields CASSGRATGELSF. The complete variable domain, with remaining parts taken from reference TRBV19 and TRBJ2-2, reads DGGITQSPKYLFRKEGQNVTLSCEQNLNHDAMYWYRQDPGQGLRLIYYSQIVNDFQKGDIAEGYSVSREKKESFPLTVTSAQKNPTAFYLCASSGRATGELSFGEGSRLTVL.

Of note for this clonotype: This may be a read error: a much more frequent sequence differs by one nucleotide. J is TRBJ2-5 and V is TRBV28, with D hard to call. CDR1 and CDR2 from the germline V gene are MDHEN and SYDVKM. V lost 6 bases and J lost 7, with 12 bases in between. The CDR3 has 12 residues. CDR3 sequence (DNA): TGTGCCAGCAGCACGGTGTTGGGGACCCAGTACTTC. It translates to CASSTVLGTQYF.

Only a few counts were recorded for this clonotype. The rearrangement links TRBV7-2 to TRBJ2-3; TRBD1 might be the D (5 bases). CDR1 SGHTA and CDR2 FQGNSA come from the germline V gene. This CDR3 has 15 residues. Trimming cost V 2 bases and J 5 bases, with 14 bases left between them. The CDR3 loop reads CASSLWTNTGDTQYF. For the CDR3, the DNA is TGTGCCAGCAGCTTATGGACAAACACTGGAGATACGCAGTATTTT.